This TCR beta chain was observed in a study of blood T cell repertoires in COVID-19. Across the study: There were acute and convalescent COVID-19 samples, and they came from the United States, Italy and Spain. The cDNA or gDNA used as material had been derived from T cells, B-cell-depleted T cells, or PBMCs.

Original analysis: Estimates of nucleated cell counts were drawn from the amplification of reference gene primers. Sequencing was performed with immunoSEQ multiplex PCR; in TCRdb, only in-frame clones are kept and a portion is missing. V and J calls and clone size are as listed in that table; D and trimming were resolved from the DNA. The sample has about 170,000 clones, 82% seen once; the top ten hold roughly 10%. Between the trimmed V and J ends, which lost 5 bases and 1 base, there was a span of 14 bases. The CDR3 contains 15 residues. CDR1 MDHEN and CDR2 SYDVKM come from the germline V gene. The source of this sequence is a woman of 80 years or more with active or convalescent COVID-19. The specimen was peripheral blood. The rearrangement links TRBV28 to TRBJ1-1; tentative D call: TRBD1 (5 bases). The CDR3: CASSPPNRQNTEAFF. In DNA, the CDR3 is TGTGCCAGCAGTCCCCCCAACAGGCAGAACACTGAAGCTTTCTTT.